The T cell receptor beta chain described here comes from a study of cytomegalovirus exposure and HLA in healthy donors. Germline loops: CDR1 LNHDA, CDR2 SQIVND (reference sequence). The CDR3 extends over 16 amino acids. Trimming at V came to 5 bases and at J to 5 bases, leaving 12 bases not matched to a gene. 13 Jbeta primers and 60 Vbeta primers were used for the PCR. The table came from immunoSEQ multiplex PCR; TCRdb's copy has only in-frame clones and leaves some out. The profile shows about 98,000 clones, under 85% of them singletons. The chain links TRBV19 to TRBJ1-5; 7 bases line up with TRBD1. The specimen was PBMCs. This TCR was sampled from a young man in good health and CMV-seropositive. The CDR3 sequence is CASSAPSDRFYQPQHF. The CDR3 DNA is TGTGCCAGTAGTGCCCCATCGGACAGGTTTTATCAGCCCCAGCATTTT.